Below, 15 T cell receptor beta chains from the same sample are listed, as sequenced in a study of blood T cells in healthy people across ages (dated by TCRdb to 2015 to 2017). The method behind the library was 5' RACE. TCRdb lists the instrument as Illumina HiSeq 2500. A second about 7 to 11 cycle PCR used a sample-barcoded 5' primer and a J-beta primer mix. TCRdb redid the processing of the public reads, applying fastp at Q25 and MiXCR, and retained in-frame beta chains. Rows with one shared CDR3 protein collapse into an entry with the most common genes and DNA. The sample records some 1.6 million distinct CDR3 sequences, almost 35% of which are singletons. Of the sample, approximately 11% falls within the top ten clones. Sequences were obtained from blood. The receptor set was obtained from a woman aged 30 to 39 in good health.

The chain combines TRBV7-9 with TRBJ2-1; 8 positions agree with TRBD2. Trimming removed 5 bases from V and 0 bases from J; junction bases left unmatched: 3. The germline gives CDR1 SEHNR, CDR2 FQNEAQ (reference sequence). CDR3 length: 15 residues. The CDR3 spells CASSDSGDSYNEQFF. CDR3 DNA: TGTGCCAGCAGCGATAGCGGGGACTCCTACAATGAGCAGTTCTTC.

The chain employs TRBV10-3 and TRBJ2-5; a possible D gene is TRBD2 (5 bases). The CDR3 has 16 amino acids. CDR1 ENHRY and CDR2 SYGVKD come from the germline V gene. V lost 4 bases and J 2 bases, leaving 17 bases between the germline ends. CDR3 protein: CAISAGRAVNQETQYF. The CDR3 region has the DNA TGTGCCATCAGTGCTGGACGAGCGGTCAATCAAGAGACCCAGTACTTC.

This clonotype has at least ten counts. The chain links TRBV29-1 to TRBJ2-7; D might be TRBD1 (5 bases). The germline CDR1 and CDR2 sequences are SQVTM and ANQGSEA. Trimming stripped 4 bases from V and 2 bases from J, with 9 bases between. The CDR3 runs to 12 residues. For the CDR3, the DNA is TGCAGCGTTGTCGCAGGGCCCTACGAGCAGTACTTC. Its protein product is CSVVAGPYEQYF.

V and J are TRBV25-1 and TRBJ2-3; maybe TRBD1 (6 bases). V was shortened by 7 bases and J by 7 bases, with 21 bases between the two germline ends. CDR3 length: 15 amino acids. Germline V gives CDR1 MGHDK, CDR2 SYGVNS. The CDR3 nucleotides read TGTGCCAGCAACCCCAATGAGGGGGTAGGGAATACGCAGTATTTT. Translation: CASNPNEGVGNTQYF.

The V call is TRBV7-9, the J call TRBJ2-7; D not certain. The V end was cut by 4 bases, the J end by 2 bases, with 15 bases between. CDR3 length: 15 amino acids. From germline, CDR1 is SEHNR and CDR2 FQNEAQ (reference sequence). The CDR3 bases are TGTGCCAGCAGCTCCCGAAGGACGGAGCCCTACGAGCAGTACTTC. Protein sequence: CASSSRRTEPYEQYF.

This clonotype was seen more than once but under ten times. V and J are TRBV7-6 and TRBJ2-7; TRBD1 aligns across 8 bases. From germline, CDR1 is SGHVS and CDR2 FNYEAQ. V lost 4 bases to trimming and J lost 3 bases; unmatched junction nucleotides: 8. The length of the CDR3 is 15 residues. DNA of the CDR3: TGTGCCAGCAGCTACGGACAGGGTAGGATCTACGAGCAGTACTTC. Translating gives CASSYGQGRIYEQYF.

This clonotype was detected once. Being one base from a much bigger clone, this may be a read error. V is TRBV12-3 or TRBV12-4 and J is TRBJ1-2, with D possibly TRBD1 on 5 matching bases. The CDR3 length is 13 residues. CDR3 sequence reads: CTSSWDSNYGYTF. The CDR3 nucleotides are TGTACCAGCAGTTGGGACTCTAACTATGGCTACACCTTC.

The chain couples TRBV20-1 to TRBJ2-5; D is ambiguous. Germline V gene data show CDR1 as DFQATT and CDR2 as SNEGSKA (reference sequence). The V gene lost 1 base and the J gene lost 1 base, with 13 bases spanning the gap. There are 15 residues in the CDR3. The CDR3 region has the DNA TGCAGTGCTAGAGTGGTCCCGCCGGGCCAAGAGACCCAGTACTTC. This encodes CSARVVPPGQETQYF.

J is TRBJ1-4 and V is TRBV20-1; weak D call: TRBD1 (6 bases). Germline loops: CDR1 DFQATT, CDR2 SNEGSKA (reference sequence). CDR3 size: 13 residues. V was pared by 1 base and J by 8 bases, with 11 bases between. The CDR3 DNA sequence: TGCAGTGCTAGAGGACAGGCCGGGGAAAAACTGTTTTTT. This codes for CSARGQAGEKLFF.

Note on this clonotype: A much larger clone lies a single base off, so this may be a read error. The chain combines TRBV20-1 with TRBJ2-1, with a weak D call TRBD1 (5 bases). The CDR3 spans 17 residues. The germline gives CDR1 DFQATT, CDR2 SNEGSKA (reference sequence). Here the CDR3 DNA reads TGCAGTGCTAGAGATAGTTCCAGGGCAGGGTTTTACAATGAGCAGGTCTTC. Translated: CSARDSSRAGFYNEQVF.

The chain combines TRBV2 with TRBJ2-7; the D gene is possibly TRBD1 (5 bases). V was cut by 6 bases and J by 3 bases, with 9 bases left in between. There are 12 residues in the CDR3. CDR1 is SNHLY and CDR2 is FYNNEI in the germline V gene. The CDR3 reads CASSREYYEQYF. Here the CDR3 DNA reads TGTGCCAGCAGCAGGGAATACTACGAGCAGTACTTC.

There are a few counts of this clonotype. The chain combines TRBV29-1 with TRBJ1-1; 9 positions match TRBD1. The CDR3 extends over 13 amino acids. V shed 6 bases and J 1 base; nucleotides not matched to a gene: 3. CDR1 is SQVTM and CDR2 is ANQGSEA in the germline V gene. CDR3 sequence (DNA): TGCAGCGTGCTGGGACAGGGGAACACTGAAGCTTTCTTT. Protein product: CSVLGQGNTEAFF.

The chain couples TRBV6-1 to TRBJ2-7; D gene unclear. This CDR3 comprises 15 residues. In germline, CDR1 is MNHNS, CDR2 SASEGT. V gave up 4 bases and J gave up 2 bases, with 15 bases separating them. CDR3 sequence reads: CASSGRNNGAYEQYF. The CDR3 nucleotides read TGTGCCAGCAGTGGACGAAACAATGGGGCCTACGAGCAGTACTTC.

The V call is TRBV18, the J call TRBJ2-1; D may be TRBD1 or TRBD2 (7 bases each). Germline V gene lookup returns CDR1 KGHSH and CDR2 LQKENI. Between the trimmed V and J ends, which lost 6 bases and 5 bases, there was a span of 32 bases. The CDR3 contains 20 residues. CDR3 DNA sequence: TGTGCCAGCTCCCGGGACAGCCCTAATATTATTTCTAGCGGCCACAATGAGCAGTTCTTC. Translation gives CASSRDSPNIISSGHNEQFF.

This clonotype was counted a few times. The chain has TRBV20-1 and TRBJ1-5, with D unclear. The V and J ends lost 3 bases and 5 bases respectively, with 17 bases between them. Germline V gene data show CDR1 as DFQATT and CDR2 as SNEGSKA (reference sequence). This CDR3 is built from 15 residues. The CDR3 region has the DNA TGCAGTGCTAGGAACACAGCCATTAGGGATCAGCCCCAGCATTTT. Protein: CSARNTAIRDQPQHF.